This TCR beta chain is drawn from a study of cytomegalovirus exposure and HLA in healthy donors. Study-level points and caveats: Later, TCR association rates were found to vary by HLA locus, highest for DRB1 and lowest for HLA-C.

Comment on this clone: Its antigen is not identified.

The CDR3 consists of 15 residues. The germline V and J ends were trimmed by 0 bases and 6 bases, with 14 bases remaining between them. Germline CDR1 WSHSY, CDR2 SAAADI. The PCR ran on 60 Vbeta and 13 Jbeta primers. The table came from immunoSEQ multiplex PCR; TCRdb's copy has only in-frame clones and leaves some out. This sample has some 180,000 clones, with under 85% found just once. This clonotype was sampled from a woman aged 18-29 years in good health and CMV-seropositive. The source material was PBMCs. This rearrangement joins TRBV10-2 to TRBJ1-2, with D perhaps matching TRBD1 (6 bases). The CDR3, as DNA: TGCGCCAGCAGTGAGTCGGGGGGGGCGCGGGATGGCTACACCTTC. It specifies CASSESGGARDGYTF.